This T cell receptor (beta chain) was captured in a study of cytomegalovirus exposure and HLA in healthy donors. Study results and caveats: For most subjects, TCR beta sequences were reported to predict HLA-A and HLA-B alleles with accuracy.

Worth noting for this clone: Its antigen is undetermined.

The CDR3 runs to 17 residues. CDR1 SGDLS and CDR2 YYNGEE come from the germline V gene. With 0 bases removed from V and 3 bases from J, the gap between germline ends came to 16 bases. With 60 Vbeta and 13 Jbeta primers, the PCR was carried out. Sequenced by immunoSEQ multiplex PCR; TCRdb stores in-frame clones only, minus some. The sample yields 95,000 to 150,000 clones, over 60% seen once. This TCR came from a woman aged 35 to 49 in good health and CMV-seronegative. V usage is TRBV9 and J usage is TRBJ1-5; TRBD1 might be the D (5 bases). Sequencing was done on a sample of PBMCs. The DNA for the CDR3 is TGTGCCAGCAGCGTAGGTTCAGGGCCTCGCGACAATCAGCCCCAGCATTTT. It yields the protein CASSVGSGPRDNQPQHF. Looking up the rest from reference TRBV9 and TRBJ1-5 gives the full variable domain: DSGVTQTPKHLITATGQRVTLRCSPRSGDLSVYWYQQSLDQGLQFLIQYYNGEERAKGNILERFSAQQFPDLHSELNLSSLELGDSALYFCASSVGSGPRDNQPQHFGDGTRLSIL.